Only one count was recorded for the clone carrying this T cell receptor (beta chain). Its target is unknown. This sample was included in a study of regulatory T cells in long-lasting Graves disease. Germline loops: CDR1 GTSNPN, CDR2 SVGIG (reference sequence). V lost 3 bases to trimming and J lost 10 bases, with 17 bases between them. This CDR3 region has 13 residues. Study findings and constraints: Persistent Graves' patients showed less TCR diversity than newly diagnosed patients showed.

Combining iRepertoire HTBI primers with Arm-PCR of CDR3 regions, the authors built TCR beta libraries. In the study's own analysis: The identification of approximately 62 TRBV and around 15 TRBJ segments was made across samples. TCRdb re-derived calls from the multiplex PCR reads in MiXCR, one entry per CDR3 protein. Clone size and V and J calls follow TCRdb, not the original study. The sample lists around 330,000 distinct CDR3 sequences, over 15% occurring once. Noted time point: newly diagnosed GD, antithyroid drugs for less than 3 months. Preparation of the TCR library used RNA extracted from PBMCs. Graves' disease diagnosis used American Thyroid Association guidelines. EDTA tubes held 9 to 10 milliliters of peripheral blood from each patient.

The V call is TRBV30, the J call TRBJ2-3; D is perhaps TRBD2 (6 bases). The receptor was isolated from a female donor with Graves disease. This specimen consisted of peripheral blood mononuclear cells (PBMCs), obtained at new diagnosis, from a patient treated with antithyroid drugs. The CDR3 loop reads CAWSSIMRDAQYF. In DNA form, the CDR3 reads TGTGCCTGGAGCTCTATTATGCGGGATGCGCAGTATTTT.